The subject of this entry is one TCR beta chain. The clone's antigen remains unknown. Nothing much larger sits one base from this clone, and base qualities are not available. The method behind the library was the immunoSEQ multiplex PCR assay. For the multiplex PCR, a mixture combining 60 forward primers for TCR Vbeta segments and 13 reverse primers for TCR Jbeta segments was used. Amplification of the CDR3 region of rearranged TCR beta genes was performed with a multiplex PCR assay on genomic DNA. The amplified TCR beta libraries were sequenced on the Illumina HiSeq System as 87-base-pair reads. In the authors' own workflow: A later analysis tallied 75 million to 95 million unique TCR beta chains across the 600 to 700 repertoires, and some 12 million of those chains were shared by two or more donors. To remove PCR and sequencing errors, raw reads were error-corrected and collapsed into unique sequences using a nearest-neighbor algorithm that merged closely related sequences. To assign V, D and J gene segments, CDR3 sequences were aligned to IMGT reference sequences. For a sequence to be retained, at least a six-nucleotide match to both a V gene segment and a J gene segment was required. A rearrangement counted as productive if the CDR3 had no stop codons and remained in frame with V and J, and every other rearrangement counted as non-productive. CDR3 was defined according to IMGT convention as the region running from the second conserved V-encoded cysteine to the conserved J-encoded phenylalanine. In an earlier analysis of roughly 580 of the donors, sequences lacking an unambiguous match to a single V gene segment were excluded. An earlier analysis of 587 of the donors called V segments functional above 56.7% productive rearrangements and segregating when the between-donor standard deviation exceeded 5%. A statistical classification framework was built for diagnosing cytomegalovirus status from the catalog of TCR beta chain sequences. In a later analysis, V and J genes were assigned by comparing TCR nucleotide sequences against IMGT/GENE-DB human TR gene sequences. In a later analysis, CDR3 sequences and most-parsimonious VDJ recombination scenarios were assigned using the TCRdist pipeline. A later analysis defined each TCR beta chain by its CDR3 amino acid sequence plus V-gene family, and excluded reads lacking a unique V-gene family. To address suspected cross-contamination and a sequencing artifact, a later analysis removed 592 highly shared, low-generation-probability nucleotide sequences. In a later analysis, a clonal expansion index for each public chain was calculated from normalized within-repertoire ranks of inferred template counts. In a later analysis, generation probabilities were computed using a VDJ recombination model fitted to out-of-frame rearrangements, and the results were checked against IGoR. Hypergeometric tests were used in a later analysis to score TCR-TCR, TCR-HLA and TCR-CMV co-occurrence, with a repertoire-size bias correction applied to the TCR pairs. False discovery rates were estimated in a later analysis by permuting HLA or CMV assignments 20 times. A later analysis grouped co-occurring TCRs with DBSCAN, adding TCRdist sequence similarity when clustering within HLA-allele-positive subsets. Repertoires with fewer than 30,000 or more than 120,000 public chains were left out of co-occurrence clustering, as were about five repertoires with anomalous nucleotide sharing. TCRdb obtained this table from immuneACCESS and retained in-frame rearrangements with V and J assigned. These tables miss some clones; where compared with another copy, unresolved V genes account for less than half of the shortfall, and the remainder is unexplained. The DNA was the basis for D and trimming; V, J and clone size are from that table. For this sample the table gives 96,000 or so clones, of which 65% to 85% were detected only once. Around an eighth of the sample goes to the ten largest clones.

The data stem from a study of cytomegalovirus exposure and HLA in healthy donors listed by TCRdb under 2017. About the investigation overall: According to an earlier analysis of a few hundred of the donors, about 170 million T cells yielded roughly 100 million unique TCR beta sequences and 250 to 350 Gb of sequence data. Every discovery cohort repertoire had been produced on one sequencing platform. The study was designed to test whether signatures of past pathogen exposure could be identified by cataloging public T cell receptors. Besides the first cohort of 500 to 700 subjects, a separate validation cohort made up of 120 different subjects was used. Roughly five DR-DQ haplotypes were handled as single units for association and clustering because linkage in the cohort was strong. A later genetic analysis took genome-wide SNP genotypes for about three fifths of the 666 donors and used that subset as a discovery cohort. HLA typing included class I and class II loci at four-digit resolution. Using immunosequencing, the study profiled T cell repertoires from about 620 subjects and related those repertoires to cytomegalovirus serostatus. Among roughly 400 genotyped donors of the cohort, an average of approximately 200,000 unique TCR beta nucleotide sequences was sequenced per donor, of which about 18% were non-productive. In an earlier analysis of 587 of the donors, high-throughput TCR beta sequencing was used to judge whether each TCR beta V gene segment behaved as functional or pseudogenic. To predict cytomegalovirus infection status, the study combined high-throughput TCR immunosequencing, statistical association of individual TCRs with disease status, and machine learning. Of the 300 to 500 genotyped donors, 65% to 90% were placed in the genetic ancestry cluster associated with self-reported Caucasian donors. Roughly 300 gigabases of sequencing data and tens of millions of unique TCR sequences were included in an early release covering 550 to 650 HLA-typed donors. Rather than drawing on any new phenotypic data, the later analysis identified candidate immune exposures from TCR beta sequences and the way those sequences occurred across donors. The number of donors typed differed by locus, with 629-630 for A, B, C, DRB1 and DQB1, over 500 for DQA1, nearly 610 for DPA1, and 400 to 490 for DPB1. A later analysis re-examined previously published TCR beta repertoires from more than 550 donors and added high-resolution HLA genotyping to investigate patterns of TCR occurrence. Donor age, sex, ethnicity and CMV serostatus were collected together with the repertoire data. What the research found in general, with its limitations: In a later analysis, the rate of TCR association differed among HLA loci, with DRB1 alleles having the most associated TCRs and HLA-C alleles having the fewest. In a later genetic analysis, a missense DCLRE1C variant was associated with V-gene and J-gene trimming of TCR beta chains, and the association was replicated in an independent cohort. Across donors, most TCR sequences were observed very rarely, whereas some public TCRs were present in many individuals. The classifier was reported to diagnose cytomegalovirus status with high specificity and sensitivity in both the original and validation cohorts. At a false discovery rate of 0.05, a later analysis linked fewer than 20,000 TCR beta sequences to specific HLA alleles. Compared with equally common non-associated chains, HLA-associated TCR beta chains in a later analysis were more clonally expanded and had lower generation probabilities. Some IMGT-functional V segments, including TRBV6-2 and TRBV6-3, could not be distinguished by the 87-base-pair reads and were therefore excluded. According to a later genetic analysis, donors in an Asian-associated ancestry cluster had fewer N-insertions in productive TCRs than the roughly 700-donor mean. The only immune exposure information available for the cohort was CMV serostatus. In a later analysis, most CMV-associated TCR beta chains were found to appear HLA-restricted, with HLA associations seemingly driven largely by CMV exposure. This cohort had only TCR beta chains sequenced, and the lack of alpha or paired-chain data limited which features could be detected. Presence/absence analyses assumed roughly uniform sequencing depth across donors, an assumption that may not hold. In an earlier analysis of a few hundred of the donors, most TCR beta V segments were observed in productive rearrangements about 87% or about 30% of the time, broadly matching IMGT annotations. Correlated functional status among segregating V segments might reflect linkage disequilibrium, but an unknown experimental factor could not be ruled out. In vitro tests confirmed that a few of the cytomegalovirus-associated TCR beta chains recognize cytomegalovirus antigens. According to a later analysis, parvovirus B19, influenza, CMV and Epstein-Barr virus appeared linked to several top co-occurrence clusters. In the study, 164 TCR beta chains were listed as associated with cytomegalovirus. Roughly 15 rarely observed V segments, including chromosome 9 orphons, were excluded from the earlier analysis of a few hundred of the donors because counts were too low. Because HLA typing was missing for some donors at each locus, association tests included only the typed subset. A further reported finding was that TCR beta sequences accurately predicted the HLA-A and HLA-B alleles for most subjects in the first cohort. The authors suggested that the approach could potentially be extended to other disease states and immunological phenotypes. When HLA alleles, especially DR and DQ, strongly co-occurred, TCR associations were difficult to assign to individual alleles. The sequencing pipeline was judged likely to have produced a cluster of highly shared sequence variants as a technical artifact.

The cohort was made up of approximately 700 healthy bone marrow donors. At the time of sampling, all cohort members were nominally healthy, though unrecorded immune exposures were likely present. The donor was CMV seropositive and was included in the group of 250 to 350 seropositive cohort members. Every donor gave a peripheral blood sample, and the peripheral blood mononuclear cells from that sample were used for TCR beta sequencing. Genomic DNA was extracted from the blood cell samples with the Qiagen DNeasy Blood Extraction Kit. The CDR3 runs 15 amino acids, cysteine and phenylalanine included. Only the CDR3 portion is preserved as DNA: 45 bases, with reading frame beginning at the first base. Sequences SEHNR (CDR1) and FQNEAQ (CDR2) are obtained from the germline V gene (reference sequence). V has 5 bases trimmed and J has 4 bases trimmed; junction bases matching no gene number 8.

Sequencing was performed on PBMCs. Recombination linked TRBV7-9 to TRBJ1-1; 9 nucleotides in the junction match TRBD1. The clonotype was recovered from a woman between 65 and 79 years old in good health and CMV-seropositive. The CDR3 reads CASSQNRGPSTEAFF. In nucleotide form, the sequence is TGTGCCAGCAGCCAAAACAGGGGGCCGAGCACTGAAGCTTTCTTT.